The 32 T cell receptor beta chains below come from one sample, sequenced in a study of cytomegalovirus exposure and HLA in healthy donors. The PCR was carried out with 60 Vbeta primers and 13 Jbeta primers. Sequencing was performed with immunoSEQ multiplex PCR; in TCRdb, only in-frame clones are kept and a portion is missing. The sample yields 160,000 or so clones, roughly 79% seen once. Sequencing was done on a sample of PBMCs. These receptors all stem from a man aged 35-49 years in good health and CMV-seropositive.

This chain connects TRBV18 to TRBJ2-5; TRBD2 aligns across 10 bases. This CDR3 contains 18 residues. V lost 6 bases and J lost 3; bases outside the gene matches: 16. Per the germline V gene, CDR1 is KGHSH and CDR2 is LQKENI. Written as DNA, the CDR3 is TGTGCCAGCTCCCAGCGGTTAGCGGGAGGCCCTTCTGAAGAGACCCAGTACTTC. This encodes CASSQRLAGGPSEETQYF.

The gene calls are TRBV19 and TRBJ2-7; 10 positions match TRBD2. This CDR3 comprises 15 residues. Unmatched junction bases numbered 11, after V lost 5 bases and J lost 7 bases. Germline V lookup: CDR1 LNHDA, CDR2 SQIVND (reference sequence). The CDR3 is CASSVASGSPSEQYF. CDR3 sequence (DNA): TGTGCCAGTAGTGTCGCTAGCGGGAGTCCCTCGGAGCAGTACTTC.

The V call is TRBV10-3, the J call TRBJ2-7, with 8 nucleotides matching TRBD2. This CDR3 has 14 amino acids. V dropped 8 bases and J dropped 3; count of bases not matched to a gene: 9. The V gene's germline CDR1 is ENHRY and CDR2 SYGVKD. The CDR3 sequence: CAISTGGDHYEQYF. CDR3 DNA: TGTGCCATCTCGACCGGGGGGGATCACTACGAGCAGTACTTC.

In its sample, this clone was seen a few times. The chain couples TRBV7-9 to TRBJ2-7; 11 bases are shared with TRBD1. In germline, CDR1 is SEHNR, CDR2 FQNEAQ (reference sequence). The CDR3 sequence is 15 residues long. The J segment lost 2 bases and the V segment lost 5 bases, leaving 5 bases of the junction unmatched. The DNA of the CDR3 is TGTGCCAGCAGCCGTGGGACAGGGGGAACCTACGAGCAGTACTTC. It encodes CASSRGTGGTYEQYF. The variable domain in full, completed from reference TRBV7-9 and TRBJ2-7, reads DTGVSQNPRHKITKRGQNVTFRCDPISEHNRLYWYRQTLGQGPEFLTYFQNEAQLEKSRLLSDRFSAERPKGSFSTLEIQRTEQGDSAMYLCASSRGTGGTYEQYFGPGTRLTVT.

The chain is built from TRBV6-1 and TRBJ1-2; 7 positions match TRBD1. The trim removed 5 bases at V and 7 bases at J, leaving 4 bases unmatched. Germline V gene sequence: CDR1 MNHNS, CDR2 SASEGT. There are 12 residues in the CDR3. The CDR3 loop is CASSPGTVGYTF. CDR3 coding DNA: TGTGCCAGCAGTCCCGGGACAGTTGGCTACACCTTC.

V is TRBV6-1 and J is TRBJ1-3, with D possibly matching TRBD1 (5 bases). The CDR3 is 15 amino acids. Trimming took 1 base from V and 3 from J, leaving 10 bases between them. Germline V gives CDR1 MNHNS, CDR2 SASEGT. CDR3 bases: TGTGCCAGCAGTGAAGGGGCAGGGTTTGGAAACACCATATATTTT. It is translated as CASSEGAGFGNTIYF.

The CDR3 loop reads CASSYGGGGEQRAFF. Written as DNA, the CDR3 is TGTGCCAGCAGTTACGGCGGAGGAGGGGAGCAGAGGGCTTTCTTT. The chain combines TRBV6-6 with TRBJ1-1, with D possibly being TRBD1 (5 bases). V gave up 2 bases and J gave up 11 bases, with 21 bases separating them. Germline assignment: CDR1 MNHNY and CDR2 SVGAGI (reference sequence). The CDR3 runs 15 residues.

The gene calls are TRBV28 and TRBJ1-5, with a weak D call TRBD1 (6 bases). CDR3 size: 14 residues. Deletions cut 7 bases from V and 7 bases from J, with 17 bases between. Germline V gives CDR1 MDHEN, CDR2 SYDVKM. CDR3 in DNA: TGTGCCAGCATCCCCGGGGGGACAAAACAGCCCCAGCATTTT. Protein: CASIPGGTKQPQHF.

V and J are TRBV5-6 and TRBJ2-5, with D perhaps TRBD2 (7 bases). This CDR3 comprises 15 residues. Germline CDR1 SGHDT, CDR2 YYEEEE. Trimming removed 0 bases from V and 5 bases from J, with 14 bases in between. In DNA, the CDR3 is TGTGCCAGCAGCTTGGAGGGGGGGCGCAGGGAGACCCAGTACTTC. This codes for CASSLEGGRRETQYF.

V gene TRBV11-3 combines with J gene TRBJ2-3; D perhaps matches TRBD2 (7 bases). CDR3 size: 15 residues. V was clipped by 0 bases and J by 10 bases, with 17 bases between them. Germline CDR1 reads SGHNT; CDR2 reads YENEEA. The CDR3 DNA is TGTGCCAGCAGCTTAGATGGGCGGGGGCGGGCTCCGCAGTATTTT. Amino acids: CASSLDGRGRAPQYF.

This clone was seen just once. The chain uses TRBV7-3 and TRBJ2-1; possibly TRBD1 for D (5 bases). Germline V gene data show CDR1 as SGHTA and CDR2 as FQGTGA. V was shortened by 5 bases and J by 0 bases, with 14 bases between the two germline ends. The CDR3 covers 16 residues. CDR3 residues: CASSPGSQSSYNEQFF. In DNA, the CDR3 is TGTGCCAGCAGCCCAGGGTCTCAAAGCTCCTACAATGAGCAGTTCTTC.

This chain joins TRBV27 and TRBJ1-6; maybe TRBD1 (5 bases). CDR3 length: 14 amino acids. Per the germline V gene, CDR1 is MNHEY and CDR2 is SMNVEV (reference sequence). The V and J ends lost 3 bases and 9 bases respectively, with 12 bases between them. The CDR3 is CASSFPGQSSPLHF. Here the CDR3 DNA reads TGTGCCAGCAGTTTCCCCGGACAAAGTTCACCCCTCCACTTT.

This clone was seen just once. The rearrangement joins TRBV29-1 to TRBJ1-2, with 10 bases identical to TRBD1. Trimming removed 5 bases from V and 4 bases from J; junction bases left unmatched: 7. The CDR3 contains 14 residues. The germline V gene encodes CDR1 SQVTM and CDR2 ANQGSEA. The DNA for the CDR3 is TGCAGCGTTCCGGGACAGGGGTCGTCCTATGGCTACACCTTC. It encodes CSVPGQGSSYGYTF.

The V call is TRBV19, the J call TRBJ2-1; 9 nucleotides align to TRBD2. V shed 0 bases and J 7 bases; nucleotides not matched to a gene: 10. CDR3 length: 17 residues. Germline values: CDR1 LNHDA, CDR2 SQIVND (reference sequence). CDR3: CASSIDQPSGISNEQFF. The CDR3 DNA is TGTGCCAGTAGTATAGATCAACCTAGCGGGATATCTAATGAGCAGTTCTTC.

The V call is TRBV19, the J call TRBJ1-1; D is unclear. The CDR3 spans 14 residues. The germline CDR1 and CDR2 sequences are LNHDA and SQIVND (reference sequence). Trimming left V 3 bases short and J 5 bases short, with 13 bases between. The CDR3 DNA sequence: TGTGCCAGTAGTATGACGGGAGGGAGAACTGAAGCTTTCTTT. It codes for CASSMTGGRTEAFF. Full variable domain (remainder filled in from reference TRBV19 and TRBJ1-1): DGGITQSPKYLFRKEGQNVTLSCEQNLNHDAMYWYRQDPGQGLRLIYYSQIVNDFQKGDIAEGYSVSREKKESFPLTVTSAQKNPTAFYLCASSMTGGRTEAFFGQGTRLTVV.

This clone came up once. J is TRBJ2-2 and V is TRBV5-1, with unresolved D. The V end was cut by 0 bases, the J end by 0 bases, with 9 bases between. The CDR3 covers 16 residues. Germline-derived CDR1 and CDR2 are SGHRS and YFSETQ. In nucleotides, the CDR3 is TGCGCCAGCAGCTTGGCGAGGCAGCCGAACACCGGGGAGCTGTTTTTT. Protein: CASSLARQPNTGELFF.

The chain uses TRBV2 and TRBJ2-7, with D tentatively TRBD1 (5 bases). Trimming took off 2 bases at V and 2 bases at J, with 10 bases between the two ends. The CDR3 is 14 residues long. Germline V gives CDR1 SNHLY, CDR2 FYNNEI. The CDR3 reads CASSEQGSAYEQYF. CDR3 DNA sequence: TGTGCCAGCAGTGAACAGGGATCGGCCTACGAGCAGTACTTC.

The V gene is TRBV2, the J gene TRBJ2-7; 7 bases map to TRBD1. V trimming: 7 bases; J trimming: 3 bases; junction bases outside the gene matches: 9. CDR1 SNHLY and CDR2 FYNNEI come from the germline V gene. This CDR3 is 14 amino acids long. The CDR3: CASTEQGTLYEQYF. CDR3 nucleotide sequence: TGTGCCAGCACAGAACAGGGGACCCTCTACGAGCAGTACTTC.

The rearrangement uses TRBV27 and TRBJ1-5; no firm D call. CDR3 length: 14 residues. Trimming took 3 bases from V and 2 from J, leaving 8 bases between them. Germline V CDR1 and CDR2: MNHEY, SMNVEV (reference sequence). As DNA, the CDR3 is TGTGCCAGCAGTTTTCTTGGAGGCAATCAGCCCCAGCATTTT. Its protein is CASSFLGGNQPQHF.

In DNA, the CDR3 is TGTGCCAGCTCACGCCAGGGGTTACAAGAGACCCAGTACTTC. Its translation: CASSRQGLQETQYF. The chain carries TRBV18 and TRBJ2-5; D is possibly TRBD1 (6 bases). The CDR3 extends over 14 amino acids. The V end was cut by 4 bases, the J end by 2 bases, with 11 bases between. CDR1 and CDR2 from the germline V gene are KGHSH and LQKENI.

The chain carries TRBV28 and TRBJ2-1, with 8 bases fitting TRBD1. V lost 7 bases to trimming and J lost 0 bases; unmatched junction nucleotides: 11. Germline V gives CDR1 MDHEN, CDR2 SYDVKM. The CDR3 extends over 17 amino acids. The CDR3 region is CASTPLPGQGSYNEQFF. The CDR3 coding sequence is TGTGCCAGCACCCCACTCCCAGGACAGGGCTCCTACAATGAGCAGTTCTTC.

This clone was observed a single time. The chain links TRBV7-6 to TRBJ2-1; D ambiguous. CDR3 length: 14 residues. The V gene lost 1 base and the J gene lost 5 bases, with 9 bases spanning the gap. Germline assignment: CDR1 SGHVS and CDR2 FNYEAQ. CDR3 in amino acids: CASSLGGSNNEQFF. The CDR3 region has the DNA TGTGCCAGCAGCTTAGGTGGCTCGAACAATGAGCAGTTCTTC.

The chain employs TRBV6-5 and TRBJ2-7; 13 bases map to TRBD2. Per the germline V gene, CDR1 is MNHEY and CDR2 is SVGAGI. J gave up 9 bases and V 4 bases, and 9 bases lay outside the gene matches. This CDR3 contains 15 residues. CDR3 nucleotides: TGTGCCAGCAGTTCCCCCGGGACTAGCGGGATTGGGCAGTACTTC. This gives the protein CASSSPGTSGIGQYF.

This clone was seen only a few times. The rearrangement links TRBV2 to TRBJ2-7; 9 bases are shared with TRBD2. The CDR3 has 16 amino acids. Germline assignment: CDR1 SNHLY and CDR2 FYNNEI. Trimming at V came to 2 bases and at J to 1 base, leaving 6 bases not matched to a gene. CDR3 bases: TGTGCCAGCAGTGAAAGGATAGCGGGAGAGTCCTACGAGCAGTACTTC. This sequence encodes CASSERIAGESYEQYF.

To note about this clone: The DNA is left out, because the CDR3 cannot be placed on it with certainty; the CDR3 is given as TCRdb lists it. V is TRBV19 and J is TRBJ2-6; the table assigns TRBD1, which was not confirmed against the DNA. The CDR3 comprises 16 residues, both ends counted. Germline CDR1 is LNHDA and CDR2 is SQIVND (reference sequence). The CDR3 region is CASSILANSGANVLTF.

V is TRBV10-2 and J is TRBJ2-7; tentatively, D is TRBD1 (6 bases). The ends were cut back, 4 bases at V and 2 bases at J, with 12 bases in the middle. The CDR3 is 14 residues long. Germline V gene lookup returns CDR1 WSHSY and CDR2 SAAADI. CDR3 in amino acids: CASSVTGKPYEQYF. CDR3 in DNA: TGCGCCAGCAGTGTTACAGGGAAACCCTACGAGCAGTACTTC.

V usage is TRBV7-9 and J usage is TRBJ1-2; a possible D gene is TRBD1 (5 bases). CDR1 is SEHNR, CDR2 FQNEAQ, per germline (reference sequence). V lost 4 bases to trimming and J lost 7 bases, with 16 bases between them. CDR3 length: 14 residues. CDR3 sequence (DNA): TGTGCCAGCAGCTCTGGCTATAGGGGCCCTGGCTACACCTTC. It codes for CASSSGYRGPGYTF.

V usage is TRBV7-9 and J usage is TRBJ2-3; 10 bases agree with TRBD2. This CDR3 is 17 amino acids long. Germline CDR1 and CDR2: SEHNR and FQNEAQ (reference sequence). With V trimmed by 5 bases and J by 2 bases, 10 bases remained unmatched. The CDR3 coding sequence is TGTGCCAGCAGCCCAGGAGTAGCGGGAGGCTACACAGATACGCAGTATTTT. This translates into CASSPGVAGGYTDTQYF.

The gene calls are TRBV5-1 and TRBJ1-3, with D possibly matching TRBD1 (5 bases). This CDR3 contains 16 residues. The ends were cut back, 2 bases at V and 0 bases at J, with 12 bases in the middle. Germline lookup yields CDR1 SGHRS and CDR2 YFSETQ. CDR3 in DNA: TGCGCCAGCAGCTTAATTGGACACCTCTCTGGAAACACCATATATTTT. Translating gives CASSLIGHLSGNTIYF. Complete variable domain (other parts from reference TRBV5-1 and TRBJ1-3): KAGVTQTPRYLIKTRGQQVTLSCSPISGHRSVSWYQQTPGQGLQFLFEYFSETQRNKGNFPGRFSGRQFSNSRSEMNVSTLELGDSALYLCASSLIGHLSGNTIYFGEGSWLTVV.

The rearrangement uses TRBV19 and TRBJ2-7; 13 nucleotides line up with TRBD2. In germline, CDR1 is LNHDA, CDR2 SQIVND (reference sequence). With V trimmed by 7 bases and J by 2 bases, 5 bases remained unmatched. The CDR3 runs to 15 residues. The CDR3 DNA reads as TGTGCCAGTACCAGAGGACTAGCGGGAGCCTACGAGCAGTACTTC. Amino acids: CASTRGLAGAYEQYF.

The rearrangement links TRBV11-3 to TRBJ2-5; the D gene is possibly TRBD1 (6 bases). Trimming removed 5 bases at V and 5 bases at J, with 21 bases between. The CDR3 is 16 residues long. CDR1 and CDR2 (germline): SGHNT, YENEEA. The CDR3 region is CASSGGAGVYEETQYF. DNA of the CDR3: TGTGCCAGCAGCGGAGGAGCAGGGGTGTATGAGGAGACCCAGTACTTC.

V gene TRBV5-1 combines with J gene TRBJ2-1; D is ambiguous. V shed 0 bases and J shed 6 bases, with 10 bases lying between them. The CDR3 covers 14 residues. Germline V gene sequence: CDR1 SGHRS, CDR2 YFSETQ. In DNA, the CDR3 is TGCGCCAGCAGCTTGGGCACGACTGGCAATGAGCAGTTCTTC. Encoded protein: CASSLGTTGNEQFF.